Below, 24 T cell receptor beta chains from the same sample are listed, as sequenced in a study of blood T cell repertoires in COVID-19. The data were produced by immunoSEQ multiplex PCR, yet TCRdb's version contains in-frame clones alone and is incomplete. The sample lists 150,000 or so clones; about four fifths were seen once. Material: peripheral blood. The receptor source for this set is a man aged 55 to 70 with acute or convalescent COVID-19.

The rearrangement uses TRBV7-2 and TRBJ2-7; the match to TRBD2 covers 14 bases. The J segment lost 1 base and the V segment lost 5 bases, leaving 4 bases of the junction unmatched. From germline, CDR1 is SGHTA and CDR2 FQGNSA. CDR3 length equals 16 residues. In nucleotides, the CDR3 is TGTGCCAGCAGCGGGGGACTAGCGGGGGTTTCCTACGAGCAGTACTTC. Translated: CASSGGLAGVSYEQYF.

The sample holds one count of this clone. V is TRBV7-9 and J is TRBJ1-1; D perhaps matches TRBD1 (5 bases). With 2 bases removed from V and 5 bases from J, the gap between germline ends came to 9 bases. Germline loops: CDR1 SEHNR, CDR2 FQNEAQ (reference sequence). This CDR3 is built from 13 residues. DNA for the CDR3: TGTGCCAGCAGCTTACAGGGTCGGACTGAAGCTTTCTTT. Translated: CASSLQGRTEAFF.

This clone occurred a few times. The DNA of the CDR3 is TGTGCCAGCCGGGACTCTTATGGGGGTGGCTACACCTTC. This sequence encodes CASRDSYGGGYTF. The chain joins TRBV19 to TRBJ1-2; weak D call: TRBD1 (5 bases). This CDR3 is 13 amino acids long. CDR1 is LNHDA, CDR2 SQIVND, per germline (reference sequence). Trimming removed 9 bases at V and 7 bases at J, with 18 bases between. Full variable domain (missing parts from reference TRBV19 and TRBJ1-2): DGGITQSPKYLFRKEGQNVTLSCEQNLNHDAMYWYRQDPGQGLRLIYYSQIVNDFQKGDIAEGYSVSREKKESFPLTVTSAQKNPTAFYLCASRDSYGGGYTFGSGTRLTVV.

V and J are TRBV18 and TRBJ1-2; TRBD1 aligns across 7 bases. Germline values: CDR1 KGHSH, CDR2 LQKENI. Trimming removed 3 bases from V and 8 bases from J; junction bases left unmatched: 9. The CDR3 length is 14 residues. The CDR3 region is CASSPGNRGDGYTF. CDR3 in DNA: TGTGCCAGCTCACCGGGAAACAGGGGAGACGGCTACACCTTC. The variable domain in full, completed from reference TRBV18 and TRBJ1-2, reads NAGVMQNPRHLVRRRGQEARLRCSPMKGHSHVYWYRQLPEEGLKFMVYLQKENIIDESGMPKERFSAEFPKEGPSILRIQQVVRGDSAAYFCASSPGNRGDGYTFGSGTRLTVV.

The sample holds one count of this clone. V and J are TRBV27 and TRBJ2-1; weak D call: TRBD2 (6 bases). Trimming left V 8 bases short and J 7 bases short, with 12 bases between. The CDR3 length is 12 residues. The V gene's germline CDR1 is MNHEY and CDR2 SMNVEV (reference sequence). CDR3 in amino acids: CASRGEKNEQFF. As DNA, the CDR3 is TGTGCCAGCCGCGGGGAAAAGAATGAGCAGTTCTTC.

Only a few counts were recorded for this clone. This chain connects TRBV10-3 to TRBJ1-2; 7 bases fit TRBD1. The V gene's germline CDR1 is ENHRY and CDR2 SYGVKD. V was pared by 5 bases and J by 6 bases, with 9 bases of the junction left unmatched. The CDR3 spans 14 residues. CDR3 nucleotides: TGTGCCATCAGTACAGGGGCCCTCCTTAATGGCTACACCTTC. It translates to CAISTGALLNGYTF.

The CDR3 DNA sequence: TGTGCCAGCGGTCGAAGGGAGGACAATGAGCAGTTCTTC. Translating it yields CASGRREDNEQFF. This rearrangement joins TRBV6-6 to TRBJ2-1, with D tentatively TRBD2 (6 bases). CDR1 MNHNY and CDR2 SVGAGI come from the germline V gene (reference sequence). V dropped 8 bases and J dropped 5 bases, with 13 bases sitting between them. The CDR3 is made up of 13 amino acids.

The chain couples TRBV20-1 to TRBJ2-1, with 7 nucleotides matching TRBD2. Trimming removed 6 bases from V and 7 bases from J; junction bases left unmatched: 3. The CDR3 spans 11 residues. Germline lookup yields CDR1 DFQATT and CDR2 SNEGSKA (reference sequence). The CDR3: CSAPSGNEQFF. The DNA for the CDR3 is TGCAGTGCCCCTAGCGGAAATGAGCAGTTCTTC.

This sequence joins TRBV30 and TRBJ2-7; 8 nucleotides align to TRBD1. CDR3 length equals 14 residues. Germline V lookup: CDR1 GTSNPN, CDR2 SVGIG (reference sequence). V was pared by 4 bases and J by 9 bases, with 14 bases of the junction left unmatched. In DNA form, the CDR3 reads TGTGCCTGGACCGGGACAGGATCCCGGGGCGGGCAGTACTTC. Protein: CAWTGTGSRGGQYF.

The chain links TRBV7-8 to TRBJ2-7, with 7 bases matching TRBD2. Losses at the gene ends were 7 bases for V and 6 bases for J; bases not matched to a gene: 9. This CDR3 is built from 13 residues. Germline CDR1 SGHVS, CDR2 FQNEAQ. DNA for the CDR3: TGTGCCAGCACCCTGGACCAGCGGGGCGAGCAGTACTTC. It specifies CASTLDQRGEQYF.

Only a few counts were recorded for this clone. This chain uses TRBV19 with TRBJ1-2, with no clear D. Trimming left V 3 bases short and J 4 bases short, with 9 bases between. This CDR3 contains 13 residues. Germline V CDR1 and CDR2: LNHDA, SQIVND (reference sequence). The CDR3: CASSIAGIYGYTF. The CDR3 DNA follows: TGTGCCAGTAGTATCGCCGGGATCTATGGCTACACCTTC.

With respect to this clone: Additional DNA sequences in this sample encode the identical CDR3. The V call is TRBV28, the J call TRBJ2-7, with D possibly matching TRBD2 (6 bases). The CDR3 contains 12 residues. CDR1 and CDR2 (germline): MDHEN, SYDVKM. Trimming removed 2 bases at V and 4 bases at J, with 6 bases between. The CDR3 sequence is CASSLAGYEQYF. Here the CDR3 DNA reads TGTGCCAGCAGTTTAGCGGGATACGAGCAGTACTTC.

This clone was picked up one time. This chain links TRBV7-9 with TRBJ2-3, with TRBD2 identical over 9 bases. Germline V gives CDR1 SEHNR, CDR2 FQNEAQ (reference sequence). Germline trimming cut 5 bases from V and 2 bases from J; bases unmatched to any gene: 5. The CDR3 has 15 residues. CDR3 amino acids: CASSTTSGLTDTQYF. The CDR3 DNA is TGTGCCAGCAGCACGACTAGCGGTCTCACAGATACGCAGTATTTT.

The V and J genes are TRBV7-2 and TRBJ2-7, with a possible D match to TRBD2 (5 bases). The germline CDR1 and CDR2 sequences are SGHTA and FQGNSA. V lost 0 bases, J lost 6 bases, and 18 bases lay in between. The CDR3 runs 16 residues. The CDR3 DNA sequence: TGTGCCAGCAGCTTAGCCTCCTACAGCTCGGGGTCCGAGCAGTACTTC. This sequence encodes CASSLASYSSGSEQYF.

The chain joins TRBV3-1 (or the pseudogene TRBV3-2) to TRBJ2-7; 9 nucleotides match TRBD1. V gave up 5 bases and J gave up 0 bases; unmatched junction bases: 5. This CDR3 spans 15 amino acids. CDR1 is LGHDT, CDR2 YNNKEL, per germline (reference sequence). The CDR3 DNA reads as TGTGCCAGCAGCAAAGTGGGACAGGGCTCCTACGAGCAGTACTTC. Residues: CASSKVGQGSYEQYF.

The chain uses TRBV4-3 and TRBJ2-1; the match to TRBD2 covers 9 bases. The ends lost 1 base at V and 7 bases at J; junction bases unmatched: 8. CDR1 LGHNA and CDR2 YSLEER come from the germline V gene. The CDR3 consists of 16 residues. The CDR3 sequence is CASSQVGGRAGNEQFF. Written as DNA, the CDR3 is TGCGCCAGCAGCCAAGTAGGCGGGAGGGCCGGTAATGAGCAGTTCTTC.

The chain recombines TRBV24-1 with TRBJ2-5, with 9 bases identical to TRBD1. CDR1 KGHDR and CDR2 SFDVKD come from the germline V gene. CDR3 length: 14 residues. Losses at the gene ends were 4 bases for V and 5 bases for J; bases not matched to a gene: 4. This chain's CDR3 is CATSEHGQGETQYF. CDR3 DNA: TGTGCCACCAGTGAGCACGGACAGGGGGAGACCCAGTACTTC.

V gene TRBV4-1 combines with J gene TRBJ2-5, with 7 positions matching TRBD2. There are 15 residues in the CDR3. CDR1 is MGHRA and CDR2 is YSYEKL in the germline V gene. Trimming cost V 1 base and J 2 bases; bases outside gene matches: 4. Here the CDR3 DNA reads TGCGCCAGCAGCCAAGGGAAGCGGGGACAAGAGACCCAGTACTTC. Amino acids: CASSQGKRGQETQYF.

This rearrangement joins TRBV6-4 to TRBJ2-3, with TRBD2 matching over 7 bases. The CDR3 contains 15 residues. From germline, CDR1 is MRHNA and CDR2 SNTAGT. With 3 bases clipped from V and 1 base from J, the junction kept 4 bases outside the gene matches. As DNA, the CDR3 is TGTGCCAGCAGTGAAACCGCGGGGGGCACAGATACGCAGTATTTT. Translation: CASSETAGGTDTQYF.

The chain carries TRBV6-5 and TRBJ1-5, with 8 bases lining up with TRBD1. The junction had 5 bases not matched to a gene; V was cut back by 6 bases and J by 7 bases. The CDR3 is 13 residues long. CDR1 is MNHEY, CDR2 SVGAGI, per germline. The CDR3 DNA follows: TGTGCCAGCAGCTCGGACAGGGTGCAGCCCCAGCATTTT. Protein product: CASSSDRVQPQHF.

This sequence joins TRBV3-1 (or the pseudogene TRBV3-2) and TRBJ2-3; D might be TRBD1 (6 bases). Germline lookup yields CDR1 LGHDT and CDR2 YNNKEL (reference sequence). The CDR3 is 12 residues long. Trimming took off 10 bases at V and 4 bases at J, with 12 bases between the two ends. The CDR3 DNA is TGTGCCACAGGGGTTCAACCAGATACGCAGTATTTT. Translated: CATGVQPDTQYF.

CDR3 sequence reads: CASRIVEKLFF. Written as DNA, the CDR3 is TGCGCCAGCAGGATAGTTGAAAAACTGTTTTTT. The chain couples TRBV23-1 to TRBJ1-4, with D unresolved. Being an ORF, TRBV23-1 has a function that is uncertain. CDR3 length: 11 amino acids. The germline V and J ends were trimmed by 6 bases and 7 bases, with 6 bases remaining between them.

V is TRBV18 and J is TRBJ2-3; 11 nucleotides line up with TRBD2. CDR1 is KGHSH and CDR2 is LQKENI in the germline V gene. The CDR3 has 16 residues. V was pared by 0 bases and J by 8 bases, with 7 bases of the junction left unmatched. DNA for the CDR3: TGTGCCAGCTCACCACCGCTAGCGGGGGGCTTTGGTACGCAGTATTTT. Amino acid sequence: CASSPPLAGGFGTQYF.

This clone was seen once. V usage is TRBV6-8 and J usage is TRBJ2-7; TRBD1 agrees at 8 bases. V shed 3 bases, J shed 2 bases, and the junction held 12 bases outside the gene matches. The germline gives CDR1 MNHGY, CDR2 SAAAGT. The CDR3 loop spans 17 amino acids. The CDR3 DNA reads TGTGCCAGCAGTTATTCCGGACAGGGTGGGGGAACCTACGAGCAGTACTTC. This encodes CASSYSGQGGGTYEQYF.